This T cell receptor (beta chain) was sequenced for a study of cytomegalovirus exposure and HLA in healthy donors. Notes on the study in general: In a later analysis, TCR beta V- and J-gene trimming showed a link to a missense DCLRE1C variant.

Concerning this clone itself: What it binds is not known.

PCR used 60 Vbeta primers and 13 Jbeta primers. Sequencing used immunoSEQ multiplex PCR; TCRdb keeps in-frame clones, though not all of them. The table records 200,000 or so clones, about 81% of them present only once. This clonotype was obtained from a woman aged 18-29 years in good health and CMV-seropositive. The source material was PBMCs.

The CDR3 here is CASSQPYGDRAALSGNTIYF. DNA of the CDR3: TGTGCCAGCAGCCAGCCCTATGGGGACAGGGCGGCTCTCTCTGGAAACACCATATATTTT. V usage is TRBV4-2 and J usage is TRBJ1-3; 9 positions match TRBD1. Unmatched junction bases numbered 15, after V lost 3 bases and J lost 0 bases. This CDR3 comprises 20 residues. From germline, CDR1 is LGHNA and CDR2 YNFKEQ.